What follows is one T cell receptor (beta chain) and its context. The sample is drawn from a study of shared clonotypes between healthy human individuals. TCRdb's table, derived via immunoSEQ multiplex PCR, lists solely in-frame clones and lacks some. The sample lists about 2.5 million clones; roughly 92% were seen once. After removal of 3 bases from V and 5 bases from J, the junction contained 6 bases not matched to a gene. This CDR3 region has 15 residues. CDR1 and CDR2 from the germline V gene are SGDLS and YYNGEE. This receptor was obtained from a man between 18 and 29 years old in good health. Some clones in this sample may be carry-over from other donors' samples. This chain joins TRBV9 and TRBJ2-1; 9 nucleotides line up with TRBD1. The sequenced material came from naive CD4+ T cells from PBMCs. Described subset: CD45RA+ positively selected. CDR3 DNA: TGTGCCAGCAGCGCCGGACAGGGGATAAACAATGAGCAGTTCTTC. Protein sequence: CASSAGQGINNEQFF.